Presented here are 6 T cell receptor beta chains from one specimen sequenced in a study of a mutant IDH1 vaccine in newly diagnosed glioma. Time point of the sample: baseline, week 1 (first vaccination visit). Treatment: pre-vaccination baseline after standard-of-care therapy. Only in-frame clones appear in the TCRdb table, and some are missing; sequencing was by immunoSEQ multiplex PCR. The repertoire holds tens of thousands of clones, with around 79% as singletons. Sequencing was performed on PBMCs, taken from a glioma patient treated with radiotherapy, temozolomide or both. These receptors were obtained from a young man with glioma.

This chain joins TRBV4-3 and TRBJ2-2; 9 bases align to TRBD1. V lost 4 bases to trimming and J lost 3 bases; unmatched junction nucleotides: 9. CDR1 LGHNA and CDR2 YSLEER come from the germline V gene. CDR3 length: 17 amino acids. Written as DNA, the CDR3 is TGCGCCAGCAGCCCATCCGGGACAGGGACTTACACCGGGGAGCTGTTTTTT. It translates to CASSPSGTGTYTGELFF.

The CDR3 nucleotides read TGTGCCAGCAGTTTATGGGCGGGACCTAATCAGCCCCAGCATTTT. It translates to CASSLWAGPNQPQHF. This chain connects TRBV28 to TRBJ1-5, with a tentative D call TRBD1 (5 bases). Trimming cost V 0 bases and J 4 bases, with 10 bases left between them. Germline assignment: CDR1 MDHEN and CDR2 SYDVKM. The CDR3 length is 15 residues.

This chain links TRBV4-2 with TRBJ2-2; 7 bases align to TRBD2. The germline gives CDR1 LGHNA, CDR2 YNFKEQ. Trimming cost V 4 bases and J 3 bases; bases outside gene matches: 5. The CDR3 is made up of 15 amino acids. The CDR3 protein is CASSPRGGDTGELFF. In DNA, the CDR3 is TGTGCCAGCAGCCCCCGTGGGGGGGACACCGGGGAGCTGTTTTTT.

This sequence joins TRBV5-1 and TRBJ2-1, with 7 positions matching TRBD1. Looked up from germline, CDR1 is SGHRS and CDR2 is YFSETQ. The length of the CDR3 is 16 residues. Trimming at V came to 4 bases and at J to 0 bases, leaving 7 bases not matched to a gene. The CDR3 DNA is TGCGCCAGCAGCAGGGACAGCCAGAGCTCCTACAATGAGCAGTTCTTC. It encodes CASSRDSQSSYNEQFF.

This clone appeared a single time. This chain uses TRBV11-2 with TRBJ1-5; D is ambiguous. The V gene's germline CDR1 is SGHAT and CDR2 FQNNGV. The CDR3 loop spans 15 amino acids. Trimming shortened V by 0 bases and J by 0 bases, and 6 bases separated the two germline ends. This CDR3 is CASSLDEGSNQPQHF. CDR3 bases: TGTGCCAGCAGCTTAGATGAGGGTAGCAATCAGCCCCAGCATTTT.

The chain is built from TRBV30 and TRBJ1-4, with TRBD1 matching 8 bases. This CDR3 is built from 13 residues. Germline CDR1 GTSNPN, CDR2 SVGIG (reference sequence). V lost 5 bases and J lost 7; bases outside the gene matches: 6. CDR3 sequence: CAWRTGLGEKLFF. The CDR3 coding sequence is TGTGCCTGGCGGACAGGGCTTGGTGAAAAACTGTTTTTT.